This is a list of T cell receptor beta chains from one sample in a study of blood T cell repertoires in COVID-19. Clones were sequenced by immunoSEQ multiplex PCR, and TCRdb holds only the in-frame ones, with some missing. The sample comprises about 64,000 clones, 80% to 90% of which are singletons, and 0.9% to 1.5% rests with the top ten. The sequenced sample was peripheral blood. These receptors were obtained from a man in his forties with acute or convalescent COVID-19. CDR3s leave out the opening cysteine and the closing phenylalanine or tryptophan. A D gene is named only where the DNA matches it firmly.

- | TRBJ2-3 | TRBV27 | ASSFASLSVAQY
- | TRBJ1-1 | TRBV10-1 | ASSESDFPNTEAF
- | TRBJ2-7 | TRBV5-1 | ASSLAQGSYEQY
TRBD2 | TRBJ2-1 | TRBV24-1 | ATSDPGLAESSYNEQF
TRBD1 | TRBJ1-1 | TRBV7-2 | ASSPHGQGILNTEAF
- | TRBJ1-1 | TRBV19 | ASRAGSETEAF
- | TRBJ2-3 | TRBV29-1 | SVVLRLGGTSTDTQY
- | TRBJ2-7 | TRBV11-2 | ASNAPFSYEQY
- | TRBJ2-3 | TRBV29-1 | SVEDRRGPSTDTQY
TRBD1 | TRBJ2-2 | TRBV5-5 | ASSGYDRDGGELF
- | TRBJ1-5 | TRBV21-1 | ASSKGGRGPHQPQH
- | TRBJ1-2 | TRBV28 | ASSTSNYGYT
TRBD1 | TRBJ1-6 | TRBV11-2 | ASSFKPGQEDSPLH
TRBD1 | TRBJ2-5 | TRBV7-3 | ASSPTPTGWETQY
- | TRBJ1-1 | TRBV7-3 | ASSLRDSSPEAF
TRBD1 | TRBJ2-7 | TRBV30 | AWDHPRDRQSYEQY
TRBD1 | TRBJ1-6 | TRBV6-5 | ASSYQRTGYNSPLH
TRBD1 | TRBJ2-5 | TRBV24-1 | ATSPEAGGGETQY
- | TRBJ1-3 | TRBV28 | ASRPRGRSGNTIY
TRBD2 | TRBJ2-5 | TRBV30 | AWSPGGAQY
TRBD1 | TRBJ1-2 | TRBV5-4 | ASSLESRGLSGYT
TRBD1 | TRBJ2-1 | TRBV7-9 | ASSFTGGIYNEQF
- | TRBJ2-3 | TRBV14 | ASSQASTDTQY
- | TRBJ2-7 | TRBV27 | ASSTAGPGEQY
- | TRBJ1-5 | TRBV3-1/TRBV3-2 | ASSHSRGNNQPQH